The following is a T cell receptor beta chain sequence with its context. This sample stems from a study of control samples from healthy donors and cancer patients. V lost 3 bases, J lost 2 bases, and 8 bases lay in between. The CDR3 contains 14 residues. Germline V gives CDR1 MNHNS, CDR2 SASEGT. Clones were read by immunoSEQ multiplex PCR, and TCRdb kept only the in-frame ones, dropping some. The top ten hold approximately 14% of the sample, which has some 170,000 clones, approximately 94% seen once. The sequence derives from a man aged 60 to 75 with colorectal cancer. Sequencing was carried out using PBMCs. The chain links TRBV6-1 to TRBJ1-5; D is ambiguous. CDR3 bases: TGTGCCAGCAGTGACATAAAGGGCAATCAGCCCCAGCATTTT. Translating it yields CASSDIKGNQPQHF.